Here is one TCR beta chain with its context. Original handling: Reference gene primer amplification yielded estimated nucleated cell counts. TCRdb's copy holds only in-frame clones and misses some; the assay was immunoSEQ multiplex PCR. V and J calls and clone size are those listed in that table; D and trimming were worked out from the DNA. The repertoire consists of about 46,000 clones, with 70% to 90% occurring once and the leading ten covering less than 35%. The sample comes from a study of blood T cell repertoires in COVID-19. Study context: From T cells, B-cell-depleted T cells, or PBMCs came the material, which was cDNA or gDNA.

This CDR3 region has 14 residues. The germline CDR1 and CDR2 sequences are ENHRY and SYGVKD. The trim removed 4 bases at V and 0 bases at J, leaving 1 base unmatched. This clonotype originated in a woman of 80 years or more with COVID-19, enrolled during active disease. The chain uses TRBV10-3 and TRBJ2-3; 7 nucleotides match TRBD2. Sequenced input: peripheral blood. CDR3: CAISVGGSTDTQYF. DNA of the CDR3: TGTGCCATCAGTGTGGGAGGGAGCACAGATACGCAGTATTTT.